The entry below describes one TCR beta chain. Germline-derived CDR1 and CDR2 are SGHTA and FQGNSA. V shed 5 bases and J shed 7 bases, with 12 bases lying between them. CDR3 size: 13 residues. These data are taken from a study of blood T cell repertoires in COVID-19. Across the whole study: PBMCs, B-cell-depleted T cells, or T cells were the source of the cDNA or gDNA that made up the material.

Cohorts were determined from participant-reported clinical history. All recovered Cohort 3 donors got two negative PCRs, got clearance, or saw symptom resolution. TCRdb's copy holds only in-frame clones and misses some; the assay was immunoSEQ multiplex PCR. The profile covers a few hundred thousand clones, with about nine tenths appearing a single time and about 1.7% taken by the ten largest. This TCR was recovered from a man aged 35 to 55 who had recovered from COVID-19. Sample: PBMCs or T cells enriched from blood (not recorded which). The J gene is TRBJ1-5, the V gene TRBV7-2; D is ambiguous. The CDR3: CASSQRGNQPQHF. In DNA, the CDR3 is TGTGCCAGCAGCCAACGGGGTAACCAGCCCCAGCATTTT.